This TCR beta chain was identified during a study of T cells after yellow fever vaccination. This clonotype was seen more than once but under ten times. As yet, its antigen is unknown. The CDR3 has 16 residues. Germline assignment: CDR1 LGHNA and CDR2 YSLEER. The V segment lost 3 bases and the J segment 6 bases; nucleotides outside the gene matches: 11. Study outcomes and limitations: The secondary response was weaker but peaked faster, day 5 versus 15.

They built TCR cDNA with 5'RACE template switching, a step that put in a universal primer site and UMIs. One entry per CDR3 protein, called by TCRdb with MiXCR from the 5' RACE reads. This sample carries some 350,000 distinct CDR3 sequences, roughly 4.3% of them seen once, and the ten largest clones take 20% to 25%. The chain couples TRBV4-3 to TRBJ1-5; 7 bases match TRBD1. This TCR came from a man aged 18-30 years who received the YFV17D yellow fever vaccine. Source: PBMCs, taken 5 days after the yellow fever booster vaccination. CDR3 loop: CASSQDYRGGGQPQHF. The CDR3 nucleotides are TGCGCCAGCAGCCAGGACTACAGGGGTGGGGGTCAGCCCCAGCATTTT.